Each of the 5 T cell receptor beta chains below was sequenced from the same sample in a study of control samples from healthy donors and cancer patients. Clones were read by immunoSEQ multiplex PCR, and TCRdb kept only the in-frame ones, dropping some. In the table there are 46,000 or so clones, about 93% of which are singletons. Sequenced sample: PBMCs. Receptors originate from a woman aged 45-59 years with head and neck cancer.

This clone was found once. The chain combines TRBV30 with TRBJ1-1, with 8 bases identical to TRBD1. V lost 3 bases to trimming and J lost 4 bases; unmatched junction nucleotides: 13. The germline gives CDR1 GTSNPN, CDR2 SVGIG (reference sequence). The CDR3 runs to 16 residues. This CDR3 reads CAWRRPSRTGTTEAFF. The DNA for the CDR3 is TGTGCCTGGAGGAGACCCTCTCGGACAGGGACCACTGAAGCTTTCTTT. The full variable domain, with the rest looked up from reference TRBV30 and TRBJ1-1, is SQTIHQWPATLVQPVGSPLSLECTVEGTSNPNLYWYRQAAGRGLQLLFYSVGIGQISSEVPQNLSASRPQDRQFILSSKKLLLSDSGFYLCAWRRPSRTGTTEAFFGQGTRLTVV.

V is TRBV29-1 and J is TRBJ1-1; unclear D gene. Germline-derived CDR1 and CDR2 are SQVTM and ANQGSEA. With 7 bases removed from V and 0 bases from J, the gap between germline ends came to 9 bases. This CDR3 region has 12 residues. For the CDR3, the DNA is TGCAGCGCCGGACCTATGAACACTGAAGCTTTCTTT. Translating gives CSAGPMNTEAFF.

The CDR3 is CASSRAGDRDGYTF. The CDR3 DNA sequence: TGTGCCAGCAGTCGAGCGGGGGACAGGGATGGCTACACCTTC. The chain recombines TRBV28 with TRBJ1-2; 9 bases are shared with TRBD1. The CDR3 is made up of 14 amino acids. The germline V gene encodes CDR1 MDHEN and CDR2 SYDVKM. With 5 bases clipped from V and 6 bases from J, the junction kept 7 bases outside the gene matches.

The rearrangement uses TRBV7-9 and TRBJ2-5; unclear D gene. The CDR3 length is 15 residues. Germline V CDR1 and CDR2: SEHNR, FQNEAQ (reference sequence). The V gene lost 2 bases and the J gene lost 5 bases, with 15 bases spanning the gap. CDR3 sequence (DNA): TGTGCCAGCAGCTTAAACAAAGCCCGGGTGGAGACCCAGTACTTC. This codes for CASSLNKARVETQYF.

CDR3 nucleotides: TGTGCCAGCAGCTTAATCGGGGGGGCTAGCACAGATACGCAGTATTTT. Translation gives CASSLIGGASTDTQYF. V usage is TRBV7-2 and J usage is TRBJ2-3, with 8 bases identical to TRBD2. Germline loops: CDR1 SGHTA, CDR2 FQGNSA. This CDR3 contains 16 residues. V was clipped by 2 bases and J by 0 bases; unmatched bases: 4.